This T cell receptor beta chain originates from a study of T cells in Graves' hyperthyroidism and ophthalmopathy. Study-wide context: The initial diagnosis was the point when peripheral blood was collected, ahead of any treatment.

The TCR beta CDR3 regions underwent amplification using RNA transcripts as the source. First-round RT-PCR targeting the TCR CDR3 was performed with the HTBI primer set. TCRdb processed the multiplex PCR reads anew with MiXCR; each CDR3 protein has one entry. Of 450,000 to 650,000 distinct CDR3 sequences listed, around 21% are singletons. The V gene's germline CDR1 is SGHRS and CDR2 YFSETQ. The CDR3 is 13 amino acids. Trimming shortened V by 0 bases and J by 8 bases, and 11 bases separated the two germline ends. This clonotype came up a few times. This chain links TRBV5-1 with TRBJ1-2; D gene unclear. Input material: blood. The sequence was obtained from a man younger than 35 with Graves' hyperthyroidism. DNA of the CDR3: TGCGCCAGCAGCTTGGGGGCCCACGGGGGCTACACCTTC. Encoded protein: CASSLGAHGGYTF.